This TCR beta chain was recorded in a study of blood T cells in healthy people across ages. CDR3 length: 16 residues. Trimming shortened V by 2 bases and J by 0 bases, and 10 bases separated the two germline ends. The germline V gene has CDR1 LNHDA and CDR2 SQIVND (reference sequence). With a J-beta primer mix and a sample-barcoded 5' primer, a second PCR ran roughly 6 to 11 cycles. TCRdb reanalysed the 5' RACE reads using MiXCR and keeps one entry per CDR3 protein. The sample has more than 450,000 distinct CDR3 sequences, 25% to 35% seen once. This same sample was also part of a study on T cells of mothers and their children.

The TCR originated in a boy between 2 and 10 years old in good health. The V call is TRBV19, the J call TRBJ2-2; D is uncertain. What was sequenced was blood. CDR3 sequence reads: CASSIWWVPNTGELFF. The CDR3 DNA is TGTGCCAGTAGTATATGGTGGGTGCCGAACACCGGGGAGCTGTTTTTT. The entire variable domain, with the rest obtained from reference TRBV19 and TRBJ2-2, is as follows: DGGITQSPKYLFRKEGQNVTLSCEQNLNHDAMYWYRQDPGQGLRLIYYSQIVNDFQKGDIAEGYSVSREKKESFPLTVTSAQKNPTAFYLCASSIWWVPNTGELFFGEGSRLTVL.